This TCR beta chain was identified in a study of T cell responses to AZD1222 COVID-19 vaccine. Repertoires were generated with immunoSEQ multiplex PCR, while TCRdb's copy carries only in-frame clones and drops some. This sample has under 90,000 clones, with 83% found just once. General study points: Elevations in Spike-specific TCR breadth and depth followed administration of two AZD1222 doses. Unmutated regions of variants are reportedly targeted by nearly half of spike-specific TCRs.

Germline V gene lookup returns CDR1 LNHNV and CDR2 YYDKDF (reference sequence). Trimming took 1 base from V and 6 from J; bases not matched to a gene: 5. This CDR3 is 15 amino acids long. As for this clone: Its antigen is currently unknown.

This sequence originates from an adult who received the AZD1222 COVID-19 vaccine. This chain connects TRBV15 to TRBJ1-2; 10 bases are a match to TRBD1. Material: peripheral blood, obtained 28 days after the second AZD1222 dose. The DNA of the CDR3 is TGTGCCACCAGCAGAGCGCGGGGACAGGGGAATGGCTACACCTTC. This encodes CATSRARGQGNGYTF.